This record looks at one T cell receptor (beta chain) sequence and its context. Its antigen is unknown. The sample comes from a study of PD-1 blockade in classical Hodgkin lymphoma. On the study more broadly: Nivolumab 3 mg/kg was given intravenously every 2 weeks.

Trimming pared 5 bases from V and 8 bases from J, leaving 10 bases between. This CDR3 contains 11 residues. Germline V CDR1 and CDR2: DFQATT, SNEGSKA (reference sequence). Measured with immunoSEQ multiplex PCR; TCRdb has only the in-frame clones, and not every one. The sample lists some 96,000 clones, 92% seen once, with 2.8% in the top ten. Study outcomes and limitations: Exclusion applied to patients who initiated nivolumab less than 1 year following ASCT.

All trial patients relapsed after autologous stem cell transplantation. This TCR derives from a human donor with classical Hodgkin lymphoma. The chain is built from TRBV20-1 and TRBJ1-5; no definite D call. This sample comprised peripheral blood mononuclear cells (PBMCs), obtained at baseline. The CDR3 DNA is TGCAGTGCTTCGCGGGGTGAGCCCCAGCATTTT. Amino acids: CSASRGEPQHF.